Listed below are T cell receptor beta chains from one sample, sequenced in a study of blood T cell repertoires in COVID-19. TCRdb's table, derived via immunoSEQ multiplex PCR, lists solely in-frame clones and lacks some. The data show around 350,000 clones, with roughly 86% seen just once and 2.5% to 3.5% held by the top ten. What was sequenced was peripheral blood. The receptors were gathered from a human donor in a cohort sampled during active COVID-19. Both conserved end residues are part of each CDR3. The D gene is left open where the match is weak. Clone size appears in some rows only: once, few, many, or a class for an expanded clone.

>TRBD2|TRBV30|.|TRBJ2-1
CAWSGRVNEQFF
TGTGCCTGGAGCGGGAGGGTAAATGAGCAGTTCTTC
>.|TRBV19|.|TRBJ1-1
CASSASLLEAFF
TGTGCCAGTAGTGCGTCTTTACTTGAAGCTTTCTTT
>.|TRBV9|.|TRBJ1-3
CASSPHRQFSGNTIYF
TGTGCCAGCAGCCCGCATCGACAATTCTCTGGAAACACCATATATTTT
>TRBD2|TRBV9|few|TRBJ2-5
CASSLAGDGRETQYF
TGTGCCAGCAGCTTAGCGGGAGATGGTCGAGAGACCCAGTACTTC
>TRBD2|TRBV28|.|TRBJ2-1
CASSSGLAGEYNEQFF
TGTGCCAGCAGTTCGGGACTAGCGGGAGAATACAATGAGCAGTTCTTC
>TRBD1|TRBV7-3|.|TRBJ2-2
CASSSRDRGPDGELFF
TGTGCCAGCAGCTCCCGGGACAGGGGGCCCGACGGGGAGCTGTTTTTT
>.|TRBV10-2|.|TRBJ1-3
CASSGTSSSGNTIYF
TGCGCCAGCAGTGGGACTTCGAGCTCTGGAAACACCATATATTTT
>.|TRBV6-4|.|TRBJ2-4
CASSDPAGKQYF
TGTGCCAGCAGTGACCCAGCAGGGAAGCAGTACTTC
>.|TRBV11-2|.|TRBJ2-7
CASSSRAEGAAYEQYF
TGTGCCAGCAGCTCCCGGGCGGAAGGGGCGGCCTACGAGCAGTACTTC
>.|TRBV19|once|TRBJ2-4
CASSMVQHQNIQYF
TGTGCCAGTAGTATGGTACAGCACCAAAACATTCAGTACTTC
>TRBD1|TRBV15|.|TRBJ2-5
CATSRDRQGEETQYF
TGTGCCACCAGCAGAGACAGACAGGGTGAAGAGACCCAGTACTTC
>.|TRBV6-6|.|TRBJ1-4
CASSYRRGEKLFF
TGTGCCAGCAGTTACAGGAGAGGGGAAAAACTGTTTTTT
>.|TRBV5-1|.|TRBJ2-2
CASSLRDGGNTGELFF
TGCGCCAGCAGCCTCCGAGACGGCGGTAACACCGGGGAGCTGTTTTTT
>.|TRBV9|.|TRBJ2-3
CASSSAGGAYTDTQYF
TGTGCCAGCAGCTCCGCCGGAGGGGCTTACACAGATACGCAGTATTTT
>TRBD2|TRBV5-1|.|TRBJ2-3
CASLAGGPPDTQYF
TGCGCCAGCCTAGCGGGAGGGCCCCCAGATACGCAGTATTTT
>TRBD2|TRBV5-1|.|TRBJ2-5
CASSWGSGRSETQYF
TGCGCCAGCAGCTGGGGAAGCGGGAGAAGTGAGACCCAGTACTTC
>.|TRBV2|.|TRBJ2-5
CASSDPTDRFPGETQYF
TGTGCCAGCAGTGACCCCACTGACAGGTTCCCCGGAGAGACCCAGTACTTC
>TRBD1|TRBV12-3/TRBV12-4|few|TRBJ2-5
CATDRGLGETQYF
TGTGCCACAGACAGGGGGCTGGGAGAGACCCAGTACTTC
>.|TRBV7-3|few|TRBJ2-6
CASSPQDFSVSGANVLTF
TGTGCCAGCAGCCCCCAAGACTTTAGTGTATCTGGGGCCAACGTCCTGACTTTC
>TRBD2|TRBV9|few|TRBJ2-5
CASSHPSGGPQETQYF
TGTGCCAGCAGCCACCCTAGCGGGGGGCCTCAAGAGACCCAGTACTTC
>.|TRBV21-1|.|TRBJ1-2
CASRGQGNGYTF
TGTGCCAGCAGGGGACAGGGGAATGGCTACACCTTC
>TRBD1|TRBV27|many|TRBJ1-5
CASNFPRTRTGRNQPQHF
TGTGCCAGCAACTTTCCACGAACCAGGACAGGACGCAATCAGCCCCAGCATTTT
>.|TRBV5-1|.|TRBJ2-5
CASSDSHRETQYF
TGCGCCAGCAGCGACAGTCACCGGGAGACCCAGTACTTC
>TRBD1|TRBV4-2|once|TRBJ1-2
CASSRNLPGGDGYTF
TGTGCCAGCAGCCGAAACCTCCCAGGGGGCGATGGCTACACCTTC
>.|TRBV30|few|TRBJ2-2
CAWSVLRGTGELFF
TGTGCCTGGAGTGTACTCCGGGGGACCGGGGAGCTGTTTTTT
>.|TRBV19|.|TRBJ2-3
CASRNRDTFSTDTQYF
TGTGCCAGCAGAAACCGGGACACCTTTAGCACAGATACGCAGTATTTT
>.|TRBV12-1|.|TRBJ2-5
CASSFVIGGPQETQYF
TGTGCCAGCAGCTTTGTGATCGGGGGGCCCCAAGAGACCCAGTACTTC
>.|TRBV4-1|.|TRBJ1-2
CASSQELWGFHGYTF
TGCGCCAGCAGCCAAGAACTTTGGGGCTTTCATGGCTACACCTTC
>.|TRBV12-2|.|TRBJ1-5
CASRFLPGDPYQPQHF
TGTGCAAGTCGCTTTCTGCCGGGGGACCCTTATCAGCCCCAGCATTTT
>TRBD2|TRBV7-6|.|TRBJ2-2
CASSFRAGEGIRELFF
TGTGCCAGCAGCTTTCGCGCGGGAGAAGGGATCCGGGAGCTGTTTTTT
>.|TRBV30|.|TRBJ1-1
CAWSGRGWTEAFF
TGTGCCTGGAGCGGCCGCGGATGGACTGAAGCTTTCTTT
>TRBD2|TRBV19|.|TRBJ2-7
CASSIRREYTYEQYF
TGTGCCAGTAGTATTCGGCGGGAGTACACCTACGAGCAGTACTTC
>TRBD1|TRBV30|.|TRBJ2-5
CAWRQGAGETQYF
TGTGCCTGGCGACAGGGGGCAGGAGAGACCCAGTACTTC
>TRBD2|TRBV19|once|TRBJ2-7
CASSRTSGRADEQYF
TGTGCCAGTAGTAGGACTAGCGGGAGAGCCGACGAGCAGTACTTC
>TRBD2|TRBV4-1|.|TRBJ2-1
CASSQVLAGGYNEQFF
TGCGCCAGCAGCCAAGTACTAGCGGGAGGGTACAATGAGCAGTTCTTC
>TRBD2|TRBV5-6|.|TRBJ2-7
CASSFLLAGLREQYF
TGTGCCAGCAGCTTTCTTTTAGCGGGGCTACGAGAGCAGTACTTC
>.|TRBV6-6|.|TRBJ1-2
CGCTGPGYGYTF
TGTGGATGTACAGGGCCAGGCTATGGCTACACCTTT
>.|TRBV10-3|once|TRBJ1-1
CAISDPGHLNTEAFF
TGTGCCATCAGTGATCCGGGACATCTGAACACTGAAGCTTTCTTT
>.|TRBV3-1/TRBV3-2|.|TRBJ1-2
CASSQAGTYYGYTF
TGTGCCAGCAGCCAAGCCGGGACATACTATGGCTACACCTTC
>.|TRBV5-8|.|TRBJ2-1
CASSLSGLNEQFF
TGTGCCAGCAGCTTGTCCGGACTCAATGAGCAGTTCTTC
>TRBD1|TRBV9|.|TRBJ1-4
CASSATGTGVEKLFF
TGTGCCAGCAGCGCCACCGGGACAGGGGTCGAAAAACTGTTTTTT
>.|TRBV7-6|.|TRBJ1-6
CASSLVRGQGRSPLHF
TGTGCCAGCAGCTTAGTTCGTGGGCAGGGGCGGTCACCCCTCCACTTT
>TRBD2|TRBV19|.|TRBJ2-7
CASSNVFGGGGEQYF
TGTGCCAGTAGTAATGTATTCGGTGGGGGGGGAGAGCAGTACTTC
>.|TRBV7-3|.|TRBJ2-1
CASSLTPRAYNEQFF
TGTGCCAGCAGCTTAACCCCCAGGGCCTACAATGAGCAGTTCTTC
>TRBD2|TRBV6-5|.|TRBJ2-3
CASTRLAGDTDTQYF
TGTGCCAGCACAAGACTAGCGGGGGACACAGATACGCAGTATTTT
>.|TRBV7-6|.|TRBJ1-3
CASSSGGVYSGNTIYF
TGTGCCAGCAGCTCCGGGGGGGTTTACTCTGGAAACACCATATATTTT
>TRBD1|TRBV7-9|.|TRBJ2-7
CASSLAGQGSYEQYF
TGTGCCAGCAGCTTAGCCGGACAGGGGTCCTACGAGCAGTACTTC
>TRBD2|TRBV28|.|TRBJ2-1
CASSSQREGRSYNEQFF
TGTGCCAGCAGTTCTCAGCGGGAGGGCCGTTCCTACAATGAGCAGTTCTTC
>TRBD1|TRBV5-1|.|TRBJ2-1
CASSRTGDYNEQFF
TGCGCCAGCAGCAGGACAGGGGACTACAATGAGCAGTTCTTC
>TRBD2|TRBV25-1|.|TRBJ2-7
CASSEELRRGGQVEQYF
TGTGCCAGCAGTGAAGAACTAAGGCGGGGGGGCCAAGTCGAGCAGTACTTC
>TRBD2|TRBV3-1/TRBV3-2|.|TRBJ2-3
CASSQDGRAIDTQYF
TGTGCCAGCAGCCAAGATGGGAGGGCGATAGATACGCAGTATTTT
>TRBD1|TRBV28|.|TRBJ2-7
CASRTFVGTDSYEQYF
TGTGCCAGCAGGACCTTTGTCGGGACAGACTCCTACGAGCAGTACTTC
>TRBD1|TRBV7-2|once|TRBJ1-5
CASSPDRDNQPQHF
TGTGCCAGCAGCCCCGACAGGGACAATCAGCCCCAGCATTTT